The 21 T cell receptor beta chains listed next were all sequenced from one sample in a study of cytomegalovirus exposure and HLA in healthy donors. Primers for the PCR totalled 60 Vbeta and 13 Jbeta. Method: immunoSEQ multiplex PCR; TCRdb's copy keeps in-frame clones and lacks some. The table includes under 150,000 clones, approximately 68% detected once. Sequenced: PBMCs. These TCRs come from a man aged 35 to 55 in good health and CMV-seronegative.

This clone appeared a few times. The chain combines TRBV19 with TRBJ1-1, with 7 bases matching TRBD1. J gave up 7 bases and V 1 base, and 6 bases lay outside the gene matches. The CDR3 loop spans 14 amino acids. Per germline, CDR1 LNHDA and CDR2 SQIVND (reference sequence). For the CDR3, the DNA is TGTGCCAGTAGTATAGCGTACGGGACAGATGAAGCTTTCTTT. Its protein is CASSIAYGTDEAFF.

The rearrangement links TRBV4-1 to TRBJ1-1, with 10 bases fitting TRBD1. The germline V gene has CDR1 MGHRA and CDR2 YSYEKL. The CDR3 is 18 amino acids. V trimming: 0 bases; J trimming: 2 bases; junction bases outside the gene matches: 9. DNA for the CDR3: TGCGCCAGCAGCCAAGATCGAGGACAGGGGGTAAGAAACACTGAAGCTTTCTTT. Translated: CASSQDRGQGVRNTEAFF.

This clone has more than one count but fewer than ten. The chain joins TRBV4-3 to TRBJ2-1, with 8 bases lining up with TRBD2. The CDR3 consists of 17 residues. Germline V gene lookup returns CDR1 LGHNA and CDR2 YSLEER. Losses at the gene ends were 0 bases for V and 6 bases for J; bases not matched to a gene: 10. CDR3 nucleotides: TGCGCCAGCAGCCAAGATTACTCCGGGAGGGCCTTCAATGAGCAGTTCTTC. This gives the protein CASSQDYSGRAFNEQFF.

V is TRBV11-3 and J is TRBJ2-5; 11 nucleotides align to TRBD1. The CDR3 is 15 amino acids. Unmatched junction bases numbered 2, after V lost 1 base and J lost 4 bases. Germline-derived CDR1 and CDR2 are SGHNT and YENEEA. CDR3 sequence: CASSLGDRGGETQYF. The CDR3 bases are TGTGCCAGCAGCTTAGGGGACAGGGGGGGAGAGACCCAGTACTTC.

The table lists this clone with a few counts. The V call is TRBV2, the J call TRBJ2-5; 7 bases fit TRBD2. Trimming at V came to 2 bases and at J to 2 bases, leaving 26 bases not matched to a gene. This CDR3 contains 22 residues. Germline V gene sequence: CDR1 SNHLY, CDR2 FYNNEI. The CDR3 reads CASSERRFGFGREGPVQETQYF. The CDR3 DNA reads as TGTGCCAGCAGTGAACGGCGTTTCGGGTTCGGTAGGGAGGGTCCGGTGCAAGAGACCCAGTACTTC.

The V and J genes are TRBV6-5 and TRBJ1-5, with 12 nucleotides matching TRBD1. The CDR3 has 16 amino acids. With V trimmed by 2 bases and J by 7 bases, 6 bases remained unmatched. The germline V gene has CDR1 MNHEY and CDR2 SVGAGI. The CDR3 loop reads CASSYGTGGRGQPQHF. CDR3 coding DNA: TGTGCCAGCAGTTACGGGACAGGGGGCAGGGGGCAGCCCCAGCATTTT.

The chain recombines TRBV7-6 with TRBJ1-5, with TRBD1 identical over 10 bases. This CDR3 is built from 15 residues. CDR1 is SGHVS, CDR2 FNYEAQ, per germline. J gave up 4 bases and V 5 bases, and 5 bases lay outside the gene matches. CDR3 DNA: TGTGCCAGCAGCCCTAGACAGGGGGCGAATCAGCCCCAGCATTTT. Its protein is CASSPRQGANQPQHF.

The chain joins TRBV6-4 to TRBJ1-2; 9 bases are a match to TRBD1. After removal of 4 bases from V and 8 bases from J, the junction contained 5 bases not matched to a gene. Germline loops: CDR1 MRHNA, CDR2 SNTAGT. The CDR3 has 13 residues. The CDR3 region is CASSAGTGIGYTF. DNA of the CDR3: TGTGCCAGCAGTGCCGGGACAGGGATCGGCTACACCTTC.

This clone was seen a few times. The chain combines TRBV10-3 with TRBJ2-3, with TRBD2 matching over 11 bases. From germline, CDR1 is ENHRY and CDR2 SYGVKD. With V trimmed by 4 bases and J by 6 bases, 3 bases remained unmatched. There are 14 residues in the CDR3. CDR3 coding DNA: TGTGCCATCAGTGTTAGCGGGGGGGCGGATACGCAGTATTTT. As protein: CAISVSGGADTQYF.

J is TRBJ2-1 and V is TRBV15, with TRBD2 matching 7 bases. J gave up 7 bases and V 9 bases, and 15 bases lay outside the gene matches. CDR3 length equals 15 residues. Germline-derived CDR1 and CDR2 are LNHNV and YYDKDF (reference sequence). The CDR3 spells CATGQREDGGNEQFF. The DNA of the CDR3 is TGTGCCACTGGGCAACGGGAGGATGGGGGGAATGAGCAGTTCTTC.

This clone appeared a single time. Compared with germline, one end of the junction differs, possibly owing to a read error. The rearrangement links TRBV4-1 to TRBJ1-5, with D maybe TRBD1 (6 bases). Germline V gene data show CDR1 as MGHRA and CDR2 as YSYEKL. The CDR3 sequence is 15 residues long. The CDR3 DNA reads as TGCGCCAGCAGCCATCTACAGGGAGTACGTCAGCCCCAGAATTTT. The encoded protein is CASSHLQGVRQPQNF.

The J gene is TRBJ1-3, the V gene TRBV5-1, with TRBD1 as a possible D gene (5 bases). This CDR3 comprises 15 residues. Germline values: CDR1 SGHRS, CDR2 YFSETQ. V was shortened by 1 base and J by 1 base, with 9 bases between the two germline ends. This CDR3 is CASSLPGGSGNTIYF. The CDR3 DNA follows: TGCGCCAGCAGCTTGCCCGGGGGTTCTGGAAACACCATATATTTT.

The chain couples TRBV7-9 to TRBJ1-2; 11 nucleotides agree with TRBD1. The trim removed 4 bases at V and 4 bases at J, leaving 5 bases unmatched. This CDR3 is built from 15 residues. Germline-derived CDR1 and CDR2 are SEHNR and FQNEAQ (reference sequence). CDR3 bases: TGTGCCAGCAGCTACGGACAGGGGGCCAGCTATGGCTACACCTTC. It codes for CASSYGQGASYGYTF.

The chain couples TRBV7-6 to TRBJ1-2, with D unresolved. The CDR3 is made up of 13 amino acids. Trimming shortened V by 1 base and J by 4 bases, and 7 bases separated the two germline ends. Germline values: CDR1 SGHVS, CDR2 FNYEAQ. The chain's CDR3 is CASSLVQSYGYTF. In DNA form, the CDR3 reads TGTGCCAGCAGCTTAGTACAGAGCTATGGCTACACCTTC.

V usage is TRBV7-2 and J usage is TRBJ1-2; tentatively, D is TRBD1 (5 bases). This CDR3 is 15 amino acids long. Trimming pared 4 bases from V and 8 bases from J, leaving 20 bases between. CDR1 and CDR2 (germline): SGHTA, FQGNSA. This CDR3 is CASSSVAPAGLGYTF. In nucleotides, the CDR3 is TGTGCCAGCAGCTCTGTGGCCCCGGCAGGGCTCGGCTACACCTTC. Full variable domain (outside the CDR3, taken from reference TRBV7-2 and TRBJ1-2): GAGVSQSPSNKVTEKGKDVELRCDPISGHTALYWYRQSLGQGLEFLIYFQGNSAPDKSGLPSDRFSAERTGGSVSTLTIQRTQQEDSAVYLCASSSVAPAGLGYTFGSGTRLTVV.

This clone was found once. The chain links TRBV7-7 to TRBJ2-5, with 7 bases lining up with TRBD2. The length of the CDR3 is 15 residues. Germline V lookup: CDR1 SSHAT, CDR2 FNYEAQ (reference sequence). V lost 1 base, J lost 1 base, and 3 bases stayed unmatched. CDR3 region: CASSLGTRPQETQYF. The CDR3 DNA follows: TGTGCCAGCAGCTTAGGGACTAGGCCCCAAGAGACCCAGTACTTC.

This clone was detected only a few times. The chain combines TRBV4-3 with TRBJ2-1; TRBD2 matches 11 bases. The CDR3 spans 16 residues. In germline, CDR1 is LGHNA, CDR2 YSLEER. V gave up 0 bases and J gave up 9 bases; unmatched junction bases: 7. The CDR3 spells CASSQEVAGGVVEQFF. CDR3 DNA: TGCGCCAGCAGCCAAGAAGTAGCGGGAGGGGTAGTTGAGCAGTTCTTC.

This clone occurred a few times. CDR3 loop: CASSYDRGPNTEAFF. The CDR3 bases are TGTGCCAGCAGTTACGACAGGGGACCCAACACTGAAGCTTTCTTT. V and J are TRBV6-5 and TRBJ1-1, with 8 bases lining up with TRBD1. V lost 2 bases, J lost 2 bases, and 4 bases stayed unmatched. The CDR3 consists of 15 residues. CDR1 and CDR2 (germline): MNHEY, SVGAGI.

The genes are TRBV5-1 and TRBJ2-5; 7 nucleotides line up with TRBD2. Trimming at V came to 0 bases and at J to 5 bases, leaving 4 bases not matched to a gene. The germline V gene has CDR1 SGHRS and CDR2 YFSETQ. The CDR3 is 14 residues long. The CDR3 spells CASSLGEGAETQYF. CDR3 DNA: TGCGCCAGCAGCTTGGGGGAGGGCGCGGAGACCCAGTACTTC.

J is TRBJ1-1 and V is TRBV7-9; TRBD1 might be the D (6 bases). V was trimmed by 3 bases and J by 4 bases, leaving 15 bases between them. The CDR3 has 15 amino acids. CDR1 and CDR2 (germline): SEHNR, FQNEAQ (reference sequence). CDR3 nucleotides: TGTGCCAGCAGCTTGGCGGGGGGCGCGGGCACTGAAGCTTTCTTT. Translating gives CASSLAGGAGTEAFF. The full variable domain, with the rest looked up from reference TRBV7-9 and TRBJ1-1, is DTGVSQNPRHKITKRGQNVTFRCDPISEHNRLYWYRQTLGQGPEFLTYFQNEAQLEKSRLLSDRFSAERPKGSFSTLEIQRTEQGDSAMYLCASSLAGGAGTEAFFGQGTRLTVV.

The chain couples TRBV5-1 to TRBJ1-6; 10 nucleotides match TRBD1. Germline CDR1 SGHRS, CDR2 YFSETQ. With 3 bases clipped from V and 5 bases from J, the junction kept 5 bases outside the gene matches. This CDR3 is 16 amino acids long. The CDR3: CASSSAGTGDNSPLHF. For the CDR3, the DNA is TGCGCCAGCAGCTCAGCCGGGACAGGGGATAATTCACCCCTCCACTTT.